Each of the 32 T cell receptor beta chains below was sequenced from the same sample in a study of T cell responses to AZD1222 COVID-19 vaccine. Libraries were prepared by immunoSEQ multiplex PCR; TCRdb keeps only in-frame clonotypes and omits some of them. The sample yields roughly 100,000 clones, roughly nine tenths seen once. The source material was peripheral blood, sampled on day 0 of AZD1222 vaccination. The receptors were sampled from an adult in good health.

This rearrangement joins TRBV7-2 to TRBJ2-1; perhaps TRBD2 as D (7 bases). There are 17 residues in the CDR3. Trimming removed 6 bases at V and 6 bases at J, with 24 bases between. CDR1 and CDR2 (germline): SGHTA, FQGNSA. The CDR3 DNA follows: TGTGCCAGCAGTCCAGGGGTCCGCGGGAGTCATATCAATGAGCAGTTCTTC. Translated, it gives CASSPGVRGSHINEQFF.

The rearrangement links TRBV11-1 to TRBJ2-7; 7 bases line up with TRBD1. Germline CDR1 is SGHAT and CDR2 is FQDESV (reference sequence). The CDR3 covers 14 residues. The trim removed 0 bases at V and 4 bases at J, leaving 3 bases unmatched. The CDR3 is CASSLAQGKYEQYF. CDR3 in DNA: TGTGCCAGCAGCTTAGCACAGGGGAAGTACGAGCAGTACTTC.

The chain recombines TRBV7-9 with TRBJ2-6, with D possibly being TRBD1 (6 bases). The germline CDR1 and CDR2 sequences are SEHNR and FQNEAQ (reference sequence). The germline V and J ends were trimmed by 4 bases and 2 bases, with 12 bases remaining between them. The CDR3 is 16 residues long. The CDR3 here is CASSSSTGPGANVLTF. The CDR3, as DNA: TGTGCCAGCAGCTCCAGCACAGGGCCTGGGGCCAACGTCCTGACTTTC.

This chain connects TRBV27 to TRBJ2-3; no clear D. Germline V lookup: CDR1 MNHEY, CDR2 SMNVEV (reference sequence). The CDR3 extends over 15 amino acids. Trimming shortened V by 2 bases and J by 3 bases, and 12 bases separated the two germline ends. The CDR3 coding sequence is TGTGCCAGCAGTTTAACGACCATCGGAACAGATACGCAGTATTTT. Amino acid sequence: CASSLTTIGTDTQYF.

The chain has TRBV5-4 and TRBJ2-5; the D gene is possibly TRBD2 (6 bases). V dropped 0 bases and J dropped 5 bases, with 14 bases sitting between them. CDR1 is SGHNT, CDR2 YYREEE, per germline (reference sequence). The CDR3 length is 15 residues. The CDR3: CASSLAAGLLETQYF. The CDR3 region has the DNA TGTGCCAGCAGCTTGGCGGCGGGGCTGCTGGAGACCCAGTACTTC.

This chain's CDR3 is CASSVGSGDYNEQFF. The CDR3 bases are TGTGCCAGCAGCGTAGGCTCGGGGGACTACAATGAGCAGTTCTTC. The V call is TRBV9, the J call TRBJ2-1, with D perhaps matching TRBD2 (6 bases). The V gene's germline CDR1 is SGDLS and CDR2 YYNGEE. With 0 bases removed from V and 3 bases from J, the gap between germline ends came to 10 bases. The CDR3 spans 15 residues.

The chain uses TRBV29-1 and TRBJ1-4, with 8 bases that match TRBD1. With V trimmed by 6 bases and J by 0 bases, 12 bases remained unmatched. The CDR3 is 17 residues long. Looked up from germline, CDR1 is SQVTM and CDR2 is ANQGSEA. The CDR3 region is CSVTDRVGSATNEKLFF. CDR3 bases: TGCAGCGTCACGGACAGGGTTGGTTCAGCAACTAATGAAAAACTGTTTTTT.

The gene calls are TRBV6-2 or TRBV6-3 and TRBJ2-7; 7 bases are shared with TRBD1. Germline V gives CDR1 MNHEY, CDR2 SVGEGT. Unmatched junction bases numbered 13, after V lost 5 bases and J lost 3 bases. This CDR3 is 16 amino acids long. The CDR3 region is CASSRGQITTSYEQYF. CDR3 in DNA: TGTGCCAGCAGTCGGGGACAGATAACTACGAGCTACGAGCAGTACTTC.

Points on this clone: Other DNA variants within this sample encode the same CDR3. The V and J genes are TRBV29-1 and TRBJ1-4, with TRBD1 as a possible D gene (6 bases). Trimming shortened V by 5 bases and J by 6 bases, and 19 bases separated the two germline ends. The CDR3 has 15 amino acids. From germline, CDR1 is SQVTM and CDR2 ANQGSEA. The CDR3 here is CSVRTGAGDYEKLFF. CDR3 nucleotide sequence: TGCAGCGTTCGCACGGGGGCCGGAGATTATGAAAAACTGTTTTTT.

The V call is TRBV30, the J call TRBJ2-1; D gene uncertain. Trimming took off 0 bases at V and 6 bases at J, with 9 bases between the two ends. The CDR3 consists of 13 residues. Germline-derived CDR1 and CDR2 are GTSNPN and SVGIG (reference sequence). The CDR3 DNA reads TGTGCCTGGAGTGTACTGAGTGCCAATGAGCAGTTCTTC. This gives the protein CAWSVLSANEQFF.

V is TRBV28 and J is TRBJ1-5; D might be TRBD1 (5 bases). The CDR3 is made up of 18 amino acids. Trimming took 6 bases from V and 0 from J, leaving 21 bases between them. CDR1 is MDHEN and CDR2 is SYDVKM in the germline V gene. CDR3 amino acids: CASSHGFGAAYSNQPQHF. Here the CDR3 DNA reads TGTGCCAGCAGCCATGGTTTCGGGGCCGCCTATAGCAATCAGCCCCAGCATTTT.

This clone was seen once. The chain uses TRBV29-1 and TRBJ1-2; weak D call: TRBD1 (6 bases). The CDR3 is 13 residues long. V gave up 4 bases and J gave up 8 bases, with 17 bases separating them. The germline CDR1 and CDR2 sequences are SQVTM and ANQGSEA. In DNA form, the CDR3 reads TGCAGCGTTGTGGGGGCGTTACGGGGAGGCTACACCTTC. Amino acid sequence: CSVVGALRGGYTF.

This sequence joins TRBV28 and TRBJ1-5; TRBD1 matches 9 bases. The V gene end was trimmed by 2 bases and the J gene end by 1 base; junction bases not matched to a gene: 3. The CDR3 has 16 residues. From germline, CDR1 is MDHEN and CDR2 SYDVKM. The CDR3 DNA is TGTGCCAGCAGTTTAGGGACAGGGACCAGCAATCAGCCCCAGCATTTT. This gives the protein CASSLGTGTSNQPQHF.

V and J are TRBV15 and TRBJ1-1; tentatively, D is TRBD1 (6 bases). This CDR3 region has 16 residues. In germline, CDR1 is LNHNV, CDR2 YYDKDF (reference sequence). The V end lost 5 bases, the J end lost 1 base, and 17 bases lay between the germline ends. For the CDR3, the DNA is TGTGCCACCAGCCCTCTTTCGGGACAAGGGAACACTGAAGCTTTCTTT. Translation: CATSPLSGQGNTEAFF.

The V gene is TRBV12-3 or TRBV12-4, the J gene TRBJ1-5; 10 nucleotides line up with TRBD1. After removal of 6 bases from V and 7 bases from J, the junction contained 3 bases not matched to a gene. CDR3 length: 13 amino acids. The CDR3 loop is CASRGQGDQPQHF. CDR3 in DNA: TGTGCCAGCAGAGGACAGGGGGACCAGCCCCAGCATTTT.

The chain joins TRBV28 to TRBJ1-1, with D hard to call. V dropped 7 bases and J dropped 1 base, with 13 bases sitting between them. This CDR3 has 14 amino acids. Looked up from germline, CDR1 is MDHEN and CDR2 is SYDVKM. DNA of the CDR3: TGTGCCAGCACCGTTCCCGTGGGGAACACTGAAGCTTTCTTT. The encoded protein is CASTVPVGNTEAFF.

The chain has TRBV5-4 and TRBJ1-1; tentative D call: TRBD1 (6 bases). Germline loops: CDR1 SGHNT, CDR2 YYREEE (reference sequence). Trimming removed 0 bases from V and 3 bases from J, with 15 bases in between. CDR3 length equals 16 residues. This CDR3 reads CASSLARGQGYTEAFF. CDR3 coding DNA: TGTGCCAGCAGCTTGGCCCGGGGGCAGGGGTACACTGAAGCTTTCTTT.

The chain is built from TRBV29-1 and TRBJ2-7; 7 nucleotides align to TRBD1. With V trimmed by 3 bases and J by 6 bases, 5 bases remained unmatched. CDR1 and CDR2 (germline): SQVTM, ANQGSEA. The CDR3 spans 12 residues. The CDR3 nucleotides are TGCAGCGTTGATAGTAGGACAGGCGAGCAGTACTTC. Residues: CSVDSRTGEQYF.

The rearrangement uses TRBV6-5 and TRBJ2-5, with D uncertain. CDR1 is MNHEY, CDR2 SVGAGI, per germline. Trimming left V 0 bases short and J 2 bases short, with 7 bases between. The CDR3 runs 14 residues. The CDR3 region has the DNA TGTGCCAGCAGTTACTCGATTGGGCAAGAGACCCAGTACTTC. Amino acids: CASSYSIGQETQYF.

V is TRBV2 and J is TRBJ2-3; D ambiguous. Germline loops: CDR1 SNHLY, CDR2 FYNNEI. The CDR3 loop spans 12 amino acids. V was trimmed by 7 bases and J by 4 bases, leaving 9 bases between them. CDR3 in amino acids: CASNPHADTQYF. In nucleotides, the CDR3 is TGTGCCAGCAATCCCCACGCAGATACGCAGTATTTT.

J is TRBJ1-1 and V is TRBV5-1; D is undetermined. Germline assignment: CDR1 SGHRS and CDR2 YFSETQ. The CDR3 covers 14 residues. Deletions cut 4 bases from V and 1 base from J, with 11 bases between. CDR3 bases: TGCGCCAGCAGCCCGCACGGAGCGAACACTGAAGCTTTCTTT. Its translation: CASSPHGANTEAFF.

This clone was detected only once. The V call is TRBV5-6, the J call TRBJ1-1, with a weak D call TRBD1 (5 bases). The CDR3 runs to 13 residues. Trimming left V 3 bases short and J 5 bases short, with 11 bases between. In germline, CDR1 is SGHDT, CDR2 YYEEEE. This chain's CDR3 is CASSYGTPTEAFF. The CDR3 nucleotides are TGTGCCAGCAGCTACGGGACGCCGACTGAAGCTTTCTTT.

The DNA of the CDR3 is TGTGCCAGCAGGCGCCCGTGGGGACATACGAACACTGAAGCTTTCTTT. It specifies CASRRPWGHTNTEAFF. The J gene is TRBJ1-1, the V gene TRBV11-2, with a tentative D call TRBD1 (6 bases). Germline V CDR1 and CDR2: SGHAT, FQNNGV. This CDR3 has 16 amino acids. Trimming stripped 6 bases from V and 1 base from J, with 18 bases between.

This chain connects TRBV7-2 to TRBJ1-1, with D unclear. The germline V and J ends were trimmed by 2 bases and 5 bases, with 9 bases remaining between them. There are 13 residues in the CDR3. Per germline, CDR1 SGHTA and CDR2 FQGNSA. As DNA, the CDR3 is TGTGCCAGCAGCTTATCTGGAGGAACTGAAGCTTTCTTT. Translation gives CASSLSGGTEAFF.

CDR3 sequence (DNA): TGTGCCAGCTCACCCGCCGGGACAGGGGCCCCCGATGAGCAGTTCTTC. Its translation: CASSPAGTGAPDEQFF. V and J are TRBV18 and TRBJ2-1; 10 bases map to TRBD1. Germline CDR1 reads KGHSH; CDR2 reads LQKENI. CDR3 length equals 16 residues. V was clipped by 3 bases and J by 8 bases; unmatched bases: 10. The whole variable domain, filled in from reference TRBV18 and TRBJ2-1, reads NAGVMQNPRHLVRRRGQEARLRCSPMKGHSHVYWYRQLPEEGLKFMVYLQKENIIDESGMPKERFSAEFPKEGPSILRIQQVVRGDSAAYFCASSPAGTGAPDEQFFGPGTRLTVL.

In its sample, this clone was seen once. This rearrangement joins TRBV27 to TRBJ2-1, with 8 bases aligning to TRBD1. The CDR3 is 14 amino acids. The germline CDR1 and CDR2 sequences are MNHEY and SMNVEV (reference sequence). The ends lost 3 bases at V and 7 bases at J; junction bases unmatched: 5. The CDR3 DNA is TGTGCCAGCAGTTTGTATCGGACAGGGAATGAGCAGTTCTTC. Residues: CASSLYRTGNEQFF.

The chain uses TRBV11-3 and TRBJ2-1; 7 positions match TRBD2. The CDR3 loop spans 14 amino acids. Germline-derived CDR1 and CDR2 are SGHNT and YENEEA. J gave up 3 bases and V 4 bases, and 3 bases lay outside the gene matches. The CDR3 here is CASSSREFYNEQFF. CDR3 sequence (DNA): TGTGCCAGCAGCTCGCGGGAGTTCTACAATGAGCAGTTCTTC.

This chain joins TRBV7-2 and TRBJ1-1; no definite D call. The CDR3 has 13 residues. Germline V gives CDR1 SGHTA, CDR2 FQGNSA. Trimming removed 5 bases from V and 7 bases from J, with 14 bases in between. CDR3 residues: CASSITRVVEAFF. The CDR3 nucleotides are TGTGCCAGCAGCATAACACGGGTCGTTGAAGCTTTCTTT.

This clone appeared once. This chain uses TRBV19 with TRBJ1-2; TRBD1 is a possible D gene (5 bases). CDR1 LNHDA and CDR2 SQIVND come from the germline V gene (reference sequence). V lost 7 bases, J lost 4 bases, and 19 bases lay in between. The CDR3 is made up of 15 amino acids. CDR3 sequence (DNA): TGTGCCAGTATTCCCATCGCCGGGGCAGGCTATGGCTACACCTTC. Its protein product is CASIPIAGAGYGYTF.

This clone appeared once. This chain links TRBV19 with TRBJ1-2, with 7 positions matching TRBD1. After removal of 5 bases from V and 8 bases from J, the junction contained 11 bases not matched to a gene. The germline CDR1 and CDR2 sequences are LNHDA and SQIVND (reference sequence). The CDR3 is made up of 14 amino acids. The CDR3 loop is CASSPRQGWYGYTF. CDR3 coding DNA: TGTGCCAGTAGTCCTCGACAGGGCTGGTACGGCTACACCTTC.

J is TRBJ2-1 and V is TRBV29-1, with D unresolved. In germline, CDR1 is SQVTM, CDR2 ANQGSEA. The CDR3 covers 10 residues. Trimming cost V 7 bases and J 6 bases, with 7 bases left between them. The CDR3 loop reads CSGQVNEQFF. The CDR3 coding sequence is TGCAGCGGACAAGTCAATGAGCAGTTCTTC.

This chain connects TRBV20-1 to TRBJ2-4, with TRBD2 identical over 11 bases. CDR3 size: 17 residues. V trimming: 3 bases; J trimming: 1 base; junction bases outside the gene matches: 8. Germline lookup yields CDR1 DFQATT and CDR2 SNEGSKA (reference sequence). This chain's CDR3 is CSASDTSGGSAKNIQYF. For the CDR3, the DNA is TGCAGTGCTAGTGATACTAGCGGGGGTTCTGCCAAAAACATTCAGTACTTC.